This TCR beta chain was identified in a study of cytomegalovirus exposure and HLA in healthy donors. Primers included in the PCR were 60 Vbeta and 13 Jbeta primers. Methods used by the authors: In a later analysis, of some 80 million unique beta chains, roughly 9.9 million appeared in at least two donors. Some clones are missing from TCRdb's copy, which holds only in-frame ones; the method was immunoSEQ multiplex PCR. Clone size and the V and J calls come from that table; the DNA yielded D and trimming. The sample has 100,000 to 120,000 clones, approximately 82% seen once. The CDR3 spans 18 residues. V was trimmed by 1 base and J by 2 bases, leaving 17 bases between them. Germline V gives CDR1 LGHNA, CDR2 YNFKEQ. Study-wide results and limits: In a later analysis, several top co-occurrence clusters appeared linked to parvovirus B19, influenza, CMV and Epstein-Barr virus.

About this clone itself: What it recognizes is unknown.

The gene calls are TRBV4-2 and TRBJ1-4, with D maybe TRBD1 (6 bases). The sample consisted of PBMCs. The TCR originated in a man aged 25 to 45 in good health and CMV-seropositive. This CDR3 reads CASSQAGGGGITNEKLFF. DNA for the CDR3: TGTGCCAGCAGCCAAGCCGGTGGCGGGGGCATCACTAATGAAAAACTGTTTTTT.